This T cell receptor beta chain emerged from a study of shared clonotypes between healthy human individuals. How the authors handled the data: Junction-only sequences without quality scores were provided by ImmunoSEQ, so filtering was different. Produced via immunoSEQ multiplex PCR; TCRdb's table is partial and in-frame only. That table supplies the V and J calls and clone size; D and trimming were determined from the DNA. The table records some 1.4 million clones, roughly 96% of them present only once. V lost 0 bases and J lost 4, with 10 bases in between. Germline V lookup: CDR1 SGHKS, CDR2 YYEKEE (reference sequence). This CDR3 has 14 residues. Findings and caveats of the study: Large sequencing depth failed to make sorted-subset sequencing complete, rarefaction showed. Clonotypes not shared had lower generation probabilities than those common to all four donors. Naive subsets generally had larger estimated richness than memory subsets.

As to this clone: Its antigen is not identified.

Sequenced: naive CD4+ T cells sorted from blood. Subset in this sample: CD45RA+ positively selected. This sequence joins TRBV5-5 and TRBJ1-1; possible D gene TRBD1, 6 bases. This TCR was recovered from a man younger than 45 in good health. CDR3: CASSLVQGFTEAFF. The CDR3 bases are TGTGCCAGCAGCTTGGTACAGGGATTCACTGAAGCTTTCTTT.